This T cell receptor (beta chain) was sequenced during a study of blood T cell repertoires in COVID-19. Turning to the study itself: Acute and convalescent COVID-19 specimens originated in the United States, Italy and Spain.

CDR3 length equals 13 residues. Germline-derived CDR1 and CDR2 are SGHTA and FQGNSA. The V gene lost 3 bases and the J gene lost 5 bases, with 8 bases spanning the gap. Here immunoSEQ multiplex PCR was the method, and the copy in TCRdb shows in-frame clones only, minus some. The table lists around 110,000 clones, approximately 86% of them singletons. Input material: peripheral blood. The sequence derives from a man aged 40-49 years with acute or convalescent COVID-19. The chain employs TRBV7-2 and TRBJ1-5; no clear D gene. As DNA, the CDR3 is TGTGCCAGCAGCTTTCTGGCGGATCAGCCCCAGCATTTT. Encoded protein: CASSFLADQPQHF.